The TCR beta chain described here comes from a study of T cells expressing NK-cell markers. Study-level background: From sorted CD3+CD56+NKG2C+, CD3+CD56+NKG2C- and CD3+CD56-NKG2C+ T cells came the TCR beta repertoires. Overall study results and limits: Among CD8+ T cells from roughly six donors, dominant NKG2C+ clonotypes accounted for roughly 1.0-7.0%. In several donors, these clonotypes also led the CD3+CD56-NKG2C+ fraction.

The CDR3 is made up of 14 amino acids. Per the germline V gene, CDR1 is SQVTM and CDR2 is ANQGSEA. TCRdb reprocessed the 5' RACE reads and reports one entry per CDR3 protein, with no DNA. The sample table includes some 140,000 distinct CDR3 sequences. As concerns this clonotype: The target antigen is unknown.

The source of this sequence is a woman aged 45-60 years in good health. The chain joins TRBV29-1 to TRBJ2-1; lacking DNA, the TRBD1 call made by TCRdb goes unchecked. Sequencing used blood T cells: a sorted CD56 or NKG2C T cell subset, CD4+ or CD8+ T cells, or bulk PBMC T cells (not recorded which). The CDR3 spells CSVGNPRPWDEQFF.